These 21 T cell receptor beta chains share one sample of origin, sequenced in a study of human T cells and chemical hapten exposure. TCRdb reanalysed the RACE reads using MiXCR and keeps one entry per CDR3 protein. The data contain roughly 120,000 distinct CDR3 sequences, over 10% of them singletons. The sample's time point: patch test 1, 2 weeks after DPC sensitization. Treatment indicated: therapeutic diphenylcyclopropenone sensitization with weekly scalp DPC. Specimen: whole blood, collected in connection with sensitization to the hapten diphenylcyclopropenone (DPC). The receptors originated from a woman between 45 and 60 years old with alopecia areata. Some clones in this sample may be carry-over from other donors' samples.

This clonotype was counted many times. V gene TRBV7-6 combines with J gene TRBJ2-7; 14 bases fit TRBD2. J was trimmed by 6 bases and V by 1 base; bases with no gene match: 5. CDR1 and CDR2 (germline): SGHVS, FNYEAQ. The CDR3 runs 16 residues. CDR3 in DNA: TGTGCCAGCAGCTTAGTGATAGGACTAGCGGGAGGCGAGCAGTACTTC. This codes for CASSLVIGLAGGEQYF.

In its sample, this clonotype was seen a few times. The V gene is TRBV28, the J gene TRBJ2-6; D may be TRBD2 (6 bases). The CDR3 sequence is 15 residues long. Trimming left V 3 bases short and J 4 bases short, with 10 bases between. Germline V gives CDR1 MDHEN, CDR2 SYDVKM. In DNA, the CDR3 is TGTGCCAGCAGTTTTGGGGGAGGAGGGGCCAACGTCCTGACTTTC. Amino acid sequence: CASSFGGGGANVLTF.

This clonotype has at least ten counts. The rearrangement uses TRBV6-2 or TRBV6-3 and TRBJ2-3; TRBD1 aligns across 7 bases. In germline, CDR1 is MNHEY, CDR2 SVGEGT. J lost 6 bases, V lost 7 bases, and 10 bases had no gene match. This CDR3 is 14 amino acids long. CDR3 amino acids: CASKRNTGADTQYF. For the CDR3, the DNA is TGTGCCAGCAAACGAAATACAGGGGCTGATACGCAGTATTTT.

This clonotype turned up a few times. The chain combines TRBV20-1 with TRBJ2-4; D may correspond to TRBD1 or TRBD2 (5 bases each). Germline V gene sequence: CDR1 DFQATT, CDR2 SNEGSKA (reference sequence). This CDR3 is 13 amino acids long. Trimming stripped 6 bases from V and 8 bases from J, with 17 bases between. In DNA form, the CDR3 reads TGCAGTGCGCCGGGACGACCCGGTCACATTCAGTACTTC. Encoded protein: CSAPGRPGHIQYF.

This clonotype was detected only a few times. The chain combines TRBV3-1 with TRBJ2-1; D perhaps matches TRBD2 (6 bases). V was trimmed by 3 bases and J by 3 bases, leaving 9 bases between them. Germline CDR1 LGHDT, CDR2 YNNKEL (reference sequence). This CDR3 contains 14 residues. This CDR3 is CASSQRDHYNEQFF. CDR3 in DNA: TGTGCCAGCAGCCAGCGGGACCACTACAATGAGCAGTTCTTC.

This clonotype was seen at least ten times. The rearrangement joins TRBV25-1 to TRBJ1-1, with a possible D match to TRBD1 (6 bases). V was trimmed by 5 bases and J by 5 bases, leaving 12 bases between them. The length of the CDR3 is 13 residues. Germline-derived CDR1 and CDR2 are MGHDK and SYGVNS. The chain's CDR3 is CASSLEGETEAFF. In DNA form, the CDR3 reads TGTGCCAGCAGTCTGGAGGGGGAGACTGAAGCTTTCTTT.

CDR3 coding DNA: TGTGCTAGCGCGCGAACAGGGGTGGGCACAGATACGCAGTATTTT. This sequence encodes CASARTGVGTDTQYF. J is TRBJ2-3 and V is TRBV12-5; 7 nucleotides align to TRBD1. Looked up from germline, CDR1 is LGHNT and CDR2 is FRNRAP. The CDR3 sequence is 15 residues long. With V trimmed by 9 bases and J by 1 base, 10 bases remained unmatched.

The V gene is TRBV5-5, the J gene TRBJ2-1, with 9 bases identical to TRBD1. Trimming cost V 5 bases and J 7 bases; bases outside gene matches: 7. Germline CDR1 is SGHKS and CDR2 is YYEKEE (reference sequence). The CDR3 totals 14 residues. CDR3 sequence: CASSNDRGWNEQFF. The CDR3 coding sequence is TGTGCCAGCAGTAATGACAGGGGGTGGAATGAGCAGTTCTTC.

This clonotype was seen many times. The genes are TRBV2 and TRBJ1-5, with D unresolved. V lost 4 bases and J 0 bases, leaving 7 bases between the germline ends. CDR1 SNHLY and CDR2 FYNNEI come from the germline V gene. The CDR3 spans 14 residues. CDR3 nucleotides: TGTGCCAGCAGTGTAGGGCCTAGCAATCAGCCCCAGCATTTT. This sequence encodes CASSVGPSNQPQHF.

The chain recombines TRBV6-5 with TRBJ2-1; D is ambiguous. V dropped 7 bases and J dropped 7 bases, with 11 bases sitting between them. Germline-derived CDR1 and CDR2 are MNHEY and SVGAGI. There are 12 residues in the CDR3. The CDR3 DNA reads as TGTGCCAGCAAACTTAATTCGAATGAGCAGTTCTTC. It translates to CASKLNSNEQFF.

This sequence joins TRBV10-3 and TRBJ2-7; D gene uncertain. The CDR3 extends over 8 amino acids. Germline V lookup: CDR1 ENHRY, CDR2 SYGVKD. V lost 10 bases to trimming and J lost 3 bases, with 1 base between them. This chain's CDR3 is CASYEQYF. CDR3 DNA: TGTGCCAGCTACGAGCAGTACTTC.

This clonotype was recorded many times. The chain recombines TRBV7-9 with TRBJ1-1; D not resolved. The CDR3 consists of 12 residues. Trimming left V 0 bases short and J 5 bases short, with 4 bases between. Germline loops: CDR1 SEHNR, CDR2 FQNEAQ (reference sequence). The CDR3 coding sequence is TGTGCCAGCAGCTTAGCAGGGACTGAAGCTTTCTTT. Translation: CASSLAGTEAFF.

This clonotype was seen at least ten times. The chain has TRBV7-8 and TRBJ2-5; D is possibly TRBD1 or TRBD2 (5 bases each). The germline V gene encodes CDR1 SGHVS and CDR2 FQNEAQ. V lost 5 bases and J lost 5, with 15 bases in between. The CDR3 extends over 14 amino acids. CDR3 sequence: CASSIRDRQETQYF. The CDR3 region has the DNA TGTGCCAGCAGCATCCGGGACCGCCAGGAGACCCAGTACTTC.

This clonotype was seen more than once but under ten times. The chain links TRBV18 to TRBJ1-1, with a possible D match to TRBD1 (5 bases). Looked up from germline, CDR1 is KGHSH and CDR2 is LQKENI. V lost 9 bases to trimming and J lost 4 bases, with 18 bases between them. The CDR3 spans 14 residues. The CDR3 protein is CASGTVRGSTEAFF. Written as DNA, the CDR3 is TGTGCCAGTGGGACGGTACGGGGTTCCACTGAAGCTTTCTTT.

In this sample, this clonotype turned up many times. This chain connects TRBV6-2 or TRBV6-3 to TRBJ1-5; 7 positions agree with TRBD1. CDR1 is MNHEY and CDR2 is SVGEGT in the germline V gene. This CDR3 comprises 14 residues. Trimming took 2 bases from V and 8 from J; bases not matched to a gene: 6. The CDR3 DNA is TGTGCCAGCAGTTACGGGGACAGTTTTGAGCCCCAGCATTTT. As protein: CASSYGDSFEPQHF.

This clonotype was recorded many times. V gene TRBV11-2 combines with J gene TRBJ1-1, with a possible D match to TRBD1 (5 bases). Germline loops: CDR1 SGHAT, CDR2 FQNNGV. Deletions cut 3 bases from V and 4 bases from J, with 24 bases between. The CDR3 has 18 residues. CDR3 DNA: TGTGCCAGCAGCTTCCCCCGGGGGGGAGAGGGGATGAGCACTGAAGCTTTCTTT. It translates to CASSFPRGGEGMSTEAFF.

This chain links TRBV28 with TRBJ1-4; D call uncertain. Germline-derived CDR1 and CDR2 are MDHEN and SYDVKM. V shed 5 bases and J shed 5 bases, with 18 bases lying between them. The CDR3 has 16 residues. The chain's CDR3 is CASSLYSPGVNEKLFF. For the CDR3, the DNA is TGTGCCAGCAGTCTCTACTCACCGGGCGTGAATGAAAAACTGTTTTTT.

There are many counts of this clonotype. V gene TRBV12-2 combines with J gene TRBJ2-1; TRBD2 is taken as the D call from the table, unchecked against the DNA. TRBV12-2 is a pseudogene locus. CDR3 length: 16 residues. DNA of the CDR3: TGTGCAAGTCGCTTCTTTTGGAGACCTACGGCCCATGAGCAGTTCTTC. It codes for CASRFFWRPTAHEQFF.

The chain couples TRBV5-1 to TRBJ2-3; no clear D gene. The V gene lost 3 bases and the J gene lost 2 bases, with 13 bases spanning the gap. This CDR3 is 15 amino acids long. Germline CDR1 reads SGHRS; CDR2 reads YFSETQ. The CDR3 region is CASSSSGSPTDTQYF. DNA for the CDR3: TGCGCCAGCAGCTCCAGTGGTAGCCCCACAGATACGCAGTATTTT. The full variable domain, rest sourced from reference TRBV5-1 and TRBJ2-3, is KAGVTQTPRYLIKTRGQQVTLSCSPISGHRSVSWYQQTPGQGLQFLFEYFSETQRNKGNFPGRFSGRQFSNSRSEMNVSTLELGDSALYLCASSSSGSPTDTQYFGPGTRLTVL.

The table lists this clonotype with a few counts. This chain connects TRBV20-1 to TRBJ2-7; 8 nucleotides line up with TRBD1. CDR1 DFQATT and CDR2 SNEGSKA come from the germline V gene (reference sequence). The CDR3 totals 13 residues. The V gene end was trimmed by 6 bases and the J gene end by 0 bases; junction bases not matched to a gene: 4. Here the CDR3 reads CSARTGNSYEQYF. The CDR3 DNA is TGCAGTGCCCGGACAGGGAACTCCTACGAGCAGTACTTC.

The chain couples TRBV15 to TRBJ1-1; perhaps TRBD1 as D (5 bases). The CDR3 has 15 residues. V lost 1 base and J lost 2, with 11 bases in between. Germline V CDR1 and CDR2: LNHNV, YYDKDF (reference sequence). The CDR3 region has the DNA TGTGCCACCAGCAGAGGGGGGACGGGAAACACTGAAGCTTTCTTT. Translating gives CATSRGGTGNTEAFF.